This T cell receptor (beta chain) was obtained from a study of blood T cell repertoires in COVID-19. Method: immunoSEQ multiplex PCR; TCRdb's copy keeps in-frame clones and lacks some. The top ten clones hold over 3.5% of a sample with 150,000 to 200,000 clones, approximately 90% of them seen once. The V gene lost 6 bases and the J gene lost 3 bases, with 15 bases spanning the gap. Germline assignment: CDR1 MDHEN and CDR2 SYDVKM. The CDR3 is made up of 15 amino acids. The TCR sequence derives from a man aged 18 to 35 with active or convalescent COVID-19. The sequenced sample was peripheral blood. The rearrangement links TRBV28 to TRBJ2-1; D possibly corresponds to TRBD2 (5 bases). This CDR3 reads CASSSALGSYNEQFF. CDR3 DNA: TGTGCCAGCAGCTCTGCGTTGGGGAGCTACAATGAGCAGTTCTTC.